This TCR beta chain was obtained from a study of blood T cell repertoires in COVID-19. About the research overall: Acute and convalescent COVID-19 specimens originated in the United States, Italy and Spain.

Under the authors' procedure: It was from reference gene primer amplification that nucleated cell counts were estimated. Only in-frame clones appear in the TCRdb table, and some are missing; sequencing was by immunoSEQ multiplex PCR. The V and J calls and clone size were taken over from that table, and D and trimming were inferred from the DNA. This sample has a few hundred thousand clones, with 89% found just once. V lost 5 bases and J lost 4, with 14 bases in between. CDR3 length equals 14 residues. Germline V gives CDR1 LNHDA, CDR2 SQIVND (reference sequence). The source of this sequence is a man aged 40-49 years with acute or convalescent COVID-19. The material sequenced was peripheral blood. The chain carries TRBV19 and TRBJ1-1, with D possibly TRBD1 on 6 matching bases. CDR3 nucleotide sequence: TGTGCCAGTAGTCCACAGGGTTATGGCACTGAAGCTTTCTTT. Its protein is CASSPQGYGTEAFF.